The 11 T cell receptor beta chains given below trace back to one sample, sequenced in a study of blood T cell repertoires in COVID-19. This table comes from immunoSEQ multiplex PCR, and its TCRdb copy is limited to in-frame clones, with some not included. The table lists 150,000 to 200,000 clones, around 87% of them singletons. The sequenced sample was peripheral blood. Receptors were obtained from a woman aged 18 to 35 who had recovered from COVID-19.

CDR3 sequence (DNA): TGTGCCTGGAACTGGGGGGGGCCTGAAGCTTTCTTT. Protein: CAWNWGGPEAFF. This rearrangement joins TRBV30 to TRBJ1-1, with D possibly TRBD1 on 6 matching bases. The germline V and J ends were trimmed by 4 bases and 6 bases, with 12 bases remaining between them. The CDR3 runs 12 residues. Germline CDR1 GTSNPN, CDR2 SVGIG (reference sequence).

This chain links TRBV5-1 with TRBJ1-6; 7 bases are a match to TRBD1. The CDR3 sequence is 14 residues long. Trimming cost V 1 base and J 6 bases; bases outside gene matches: 1. The V gene's germline CDR1 is SGHRS and CDR2 YFSETQ. CDR3 nucleotides: TGCGCCAGCAGCTTGTCAGGGGGTAATTCACCCCTCCACTTT. Its translation is CASSLSGGNSPLHF.

This clone was found once. The rearrangement uses TRBV9 and TRBJ1-2, with 12 bases that match TRBD1. The ends lost 2 bases at V and 8 bases at J; junction bases unmatched: 7. Germline V gives CDR1 SGDLS, CDR2 YYNGEE. The CDR3 runs 15 residues. The CDR3 DNA is TGTGCCAGCAGCGTCGGGACAGGGGGCCTGATAGGCTACACCTTC. It specifies CASSVGTGGLIGYTF. Using reference TRBV9 and TRBJ1-2 for the parts outside the CDR3, the full variable domain is DSGVTQTPKHLITATGQRVTLRCSPRSGDLSVYWYQQSLDQGLQFLIQYYNGEERAKGNILERFSAQQFPDLHSELNLSSLELGDSALYFCASSVGTGGLIGYTFGSGTRLTVV.

J is TRBJ1-2 and V is TRBV2; no reliable D call. Germline assignment: CDR1 SNHLY and CDR2 FYNNEI. This CDR3 contains 14 residues. V was trimmed by 5 bases and J by 14 bases, leaving 24 bases between them. CDR3: CASSPHGFRMARTF. The CDR3 DNA is TGTGCCAGCAGTCCACATGGGTTTCGGATGGCTAGGACCTTC.

This chain connects TRBV12-3 or TRBV12-4 to TRBJ2-7, with a tentative D call TRBD2 (5 bases). The V gene lost 6 bases and the J gene lost 0 bases, with 9 bases spanning the gap. The CDR3 contains 13 residues. The CDR3 DNA sequence: TGTGCCAGCAGCACGACTAACTCCTACGAGCAGTACTTC. Translated: CASSTTNSYEQYF.

The genes are TRBV19 and TRBJ1-2, with a weak D call TRBD1 (5 bases). Trimming removed 1 base at V and 0 bases at J, with 9 bases between. Germline V gives CDR1 LNHDA, CDR2 SQIVND (reference sequence). The CDR3 totals 15 residues. The CDR3 protein is CASSIAGYANYGYTF. In DNA form, the CDR3 reads TGTGCCAGTAGTATAGCAGGGTACGCTAACTATGGCTACACCTTC. The full variable domain, its missing parts supplied by reference TRBV19 and TRBJ1-2, is DGGITQSPKYLFRKEGQNVTLSCEQNLNHDAMYWYRQDPGQGLRLIYYSQIVNDFQKGDIAEGYSVSREKKESFPLTVTSAQKNPTAFYLCASSIAGYANYGYTFGSGTRLTVV.

The chain is built from TRBV10-3 and TRBJ1-4; TRBD1 matches 9 bases. With 2 bases clipped from V and 7 bases from J, the junction kept 5 bases outside the gene matches. The CDR3 contains 15 residues. Germline V gives CDR1 ENHRY, CDR2 SYGVKD. Here the CDR3 reads CAISEPGQGSEKLFF. The CDR3 nucleotides read TGTGCCATCAGTGAGCCGGGACAGGGAAGTGAAAAACTGTTTTTT.

The chain couples TRBV3-1 (or the pseudogene TRBV3-2) to TRBJ2-7, with a possible D match to TRBD1 (5 bases). This CDR3 has 14 amino acids. Germline V lookup: CDR1 LGHDT, CDR2 YNNKEL (reference sequence). With 8 bases removed from V and 2 bases from J, the gap between germline ends came to 16 bases. The CDR3 loop is CASPHRWVTYEQYF. The CDR3 DNA sequence: TGTGCCAGCCCTCACAGGTGGGTGACCTACGAGCAGTACTTC.

This chain uses TRBV5-1 with TRBJ2-7; D not resolved. From germline, CDR1 is SGHRS and CDR2 YFSETQ. The CDR3 is made up of 13 amino acids. V lost 4 bases, J lost 6 bases, and 14 bases lay in between. Here the CDR3 reads CASSPNRFGEQYV. CDR3 DNA sequence: TGCGCCAGCAGCCCTAATCGGTTTGGCGAGCAGTACGTC.

V gene TRBV4-1 combines with J gene TRBJ1-1, with D maybe TRBD1 (5 bases). Germline V lookup: CDR1 MGHRA, CDR2 YSYEKL. V lost 0 bases, J lost 3 bases, and 11 bases lay in between. The CDR3 sequence is 15 residues long. The CDR3 DNA is TGCGCCAGCAGCCAAGATTCTCAGGGATACACTGAAGCTTTCTTT. Translated: CASSQDSQGYTEAFF.

This chain links TRBV27 with TRBJ1-5, with TRBD1 matching over 10 bases. This CDR3 region has 17 residues. CDR1 is MNHEY, CDR2 SMNVEV, per germline (reference sequence). V shed 8 bases and J 6 bases; nucleotides not matched to a gene: 16. In DNA form, the CDR3 reads TGTGCCAGCGGGAGGGGGGGACAGGGGCTCGCGGCTCAGCCCCAGCATTTT. Protein: CASGRGGQGLAAQPQHF.